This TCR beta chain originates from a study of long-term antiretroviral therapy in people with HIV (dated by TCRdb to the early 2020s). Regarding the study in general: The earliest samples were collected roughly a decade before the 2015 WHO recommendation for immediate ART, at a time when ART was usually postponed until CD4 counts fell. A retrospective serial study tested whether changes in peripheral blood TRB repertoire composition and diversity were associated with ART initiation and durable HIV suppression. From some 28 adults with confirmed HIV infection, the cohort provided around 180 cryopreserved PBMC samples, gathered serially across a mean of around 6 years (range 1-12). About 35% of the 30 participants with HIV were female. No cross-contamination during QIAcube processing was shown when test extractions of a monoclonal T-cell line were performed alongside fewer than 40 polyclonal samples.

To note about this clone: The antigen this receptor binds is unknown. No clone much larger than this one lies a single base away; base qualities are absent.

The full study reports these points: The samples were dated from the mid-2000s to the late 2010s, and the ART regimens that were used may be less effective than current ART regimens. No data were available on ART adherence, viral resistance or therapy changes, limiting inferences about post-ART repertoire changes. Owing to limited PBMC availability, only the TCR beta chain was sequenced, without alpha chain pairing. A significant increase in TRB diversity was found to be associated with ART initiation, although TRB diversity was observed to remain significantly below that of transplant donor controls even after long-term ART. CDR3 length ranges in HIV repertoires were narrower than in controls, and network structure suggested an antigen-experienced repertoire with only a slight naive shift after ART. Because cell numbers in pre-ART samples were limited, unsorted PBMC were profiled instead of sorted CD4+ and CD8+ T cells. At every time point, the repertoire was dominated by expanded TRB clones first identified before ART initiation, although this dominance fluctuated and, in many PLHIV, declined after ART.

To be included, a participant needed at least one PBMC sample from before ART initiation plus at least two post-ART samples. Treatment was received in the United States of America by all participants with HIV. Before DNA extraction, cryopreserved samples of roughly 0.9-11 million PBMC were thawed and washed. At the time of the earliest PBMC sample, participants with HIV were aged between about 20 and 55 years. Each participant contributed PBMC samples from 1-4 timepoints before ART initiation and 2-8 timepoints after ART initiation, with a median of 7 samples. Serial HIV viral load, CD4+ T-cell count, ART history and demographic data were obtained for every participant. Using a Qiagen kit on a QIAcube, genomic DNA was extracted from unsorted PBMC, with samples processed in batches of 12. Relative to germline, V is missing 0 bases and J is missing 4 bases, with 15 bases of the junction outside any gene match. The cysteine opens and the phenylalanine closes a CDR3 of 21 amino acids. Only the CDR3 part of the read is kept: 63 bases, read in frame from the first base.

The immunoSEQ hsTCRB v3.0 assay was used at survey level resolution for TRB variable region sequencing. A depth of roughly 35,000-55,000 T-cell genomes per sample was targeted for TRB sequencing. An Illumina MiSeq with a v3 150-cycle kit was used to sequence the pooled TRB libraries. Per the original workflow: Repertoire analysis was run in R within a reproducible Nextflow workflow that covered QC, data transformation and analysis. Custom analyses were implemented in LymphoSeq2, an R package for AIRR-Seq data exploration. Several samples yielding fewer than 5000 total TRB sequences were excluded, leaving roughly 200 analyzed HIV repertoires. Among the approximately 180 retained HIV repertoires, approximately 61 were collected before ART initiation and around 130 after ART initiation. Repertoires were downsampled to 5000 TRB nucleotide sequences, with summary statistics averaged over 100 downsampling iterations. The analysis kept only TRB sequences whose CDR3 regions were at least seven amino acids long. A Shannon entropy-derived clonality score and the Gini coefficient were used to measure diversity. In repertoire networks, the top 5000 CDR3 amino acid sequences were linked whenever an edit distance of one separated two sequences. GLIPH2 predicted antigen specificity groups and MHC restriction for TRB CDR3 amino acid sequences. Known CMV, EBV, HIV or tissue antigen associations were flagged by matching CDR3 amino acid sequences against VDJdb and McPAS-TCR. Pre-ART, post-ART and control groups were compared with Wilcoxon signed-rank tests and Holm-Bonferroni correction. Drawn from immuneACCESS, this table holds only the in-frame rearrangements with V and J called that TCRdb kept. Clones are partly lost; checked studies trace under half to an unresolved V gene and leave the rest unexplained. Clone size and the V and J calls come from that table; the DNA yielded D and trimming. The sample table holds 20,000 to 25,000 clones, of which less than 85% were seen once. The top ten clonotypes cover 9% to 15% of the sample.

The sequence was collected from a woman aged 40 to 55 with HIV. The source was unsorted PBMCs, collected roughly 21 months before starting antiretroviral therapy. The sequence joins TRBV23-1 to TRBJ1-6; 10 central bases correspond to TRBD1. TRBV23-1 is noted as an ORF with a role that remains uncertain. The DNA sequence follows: TGCGCCAGCAGTCAATCGAAGGGACAGGGGTCAACTCAGAGATATAATTCACCCCTCCACTTT. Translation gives CASSQSKGQGSTQRYNSPLHF.